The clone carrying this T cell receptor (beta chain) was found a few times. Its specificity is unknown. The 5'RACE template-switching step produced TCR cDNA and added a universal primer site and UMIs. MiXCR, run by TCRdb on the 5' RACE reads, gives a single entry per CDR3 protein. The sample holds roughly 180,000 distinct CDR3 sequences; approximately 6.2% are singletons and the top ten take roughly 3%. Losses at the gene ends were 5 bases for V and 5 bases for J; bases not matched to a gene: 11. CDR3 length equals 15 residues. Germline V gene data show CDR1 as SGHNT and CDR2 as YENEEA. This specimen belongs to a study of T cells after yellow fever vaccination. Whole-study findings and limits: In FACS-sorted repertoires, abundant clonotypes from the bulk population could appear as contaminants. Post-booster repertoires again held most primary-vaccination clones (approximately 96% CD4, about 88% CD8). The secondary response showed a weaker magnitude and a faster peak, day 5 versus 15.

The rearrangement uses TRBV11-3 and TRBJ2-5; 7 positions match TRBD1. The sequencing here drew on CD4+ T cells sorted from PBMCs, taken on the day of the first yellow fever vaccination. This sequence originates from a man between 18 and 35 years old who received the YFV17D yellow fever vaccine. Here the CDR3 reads CASSRRQGAEETQYF. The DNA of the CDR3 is TGTGCCAGCAGCCGCCGACAGGGTGCGGAGGAGACCCAGTACTTC.